The T cell receptor beta chain described here comes from a study of identical twins. TCRdb redid the calling of the 5' RACE reads with MiXCR, one entry per CDR3 protein. This sample has about 240,000 distinct CDR3 sequences, with roughly a tenth found just once. Trimming stripped 5 bases from V and 7 bases from J, with 14 bases between. CDR3 length equals 14 residues. The germline V gene encodes CDR1 SGHTA and CDR2 FQGNSA. This clonotype was seen only a few times. The sequence came from a middle-aged man in good health. The chain links TRBV7-2 to TRBJ1-4, with D unclear. Sequencing was performed on memory T cells sorted from blood. In DNA form, the CDR3 reads TGTGCCAGCAGCACGACGGGCCGGGGTGAAAAACTGTTTTTT. This translates into CASSTTGRGEKLFF.